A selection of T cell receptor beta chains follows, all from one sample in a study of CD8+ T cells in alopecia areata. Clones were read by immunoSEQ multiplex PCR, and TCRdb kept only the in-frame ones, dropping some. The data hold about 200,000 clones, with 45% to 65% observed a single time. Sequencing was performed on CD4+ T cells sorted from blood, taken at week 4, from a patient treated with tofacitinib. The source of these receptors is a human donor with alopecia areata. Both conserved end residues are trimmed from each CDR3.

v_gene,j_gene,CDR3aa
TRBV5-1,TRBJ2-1,ASSPRGLAGGQSYNEQF
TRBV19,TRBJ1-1,ASSMRGGTEAF
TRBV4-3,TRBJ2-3,ASSQLTGTGASDTQY
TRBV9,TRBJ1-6,ASSPESGLNSPLH
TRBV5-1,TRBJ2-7,ASSLTGNPPSKQY
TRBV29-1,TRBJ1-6,SVSLATNSPLH
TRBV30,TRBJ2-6,AWTNSGANVLT
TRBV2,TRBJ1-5,ASRAGTGGNQPQH
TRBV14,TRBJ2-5,ASSQNGETQY
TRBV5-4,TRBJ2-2,ASSLGVATGELF
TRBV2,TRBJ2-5,ASSELEKTQY
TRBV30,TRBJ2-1,AWSVIRASGGLEQF
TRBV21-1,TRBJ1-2,ASSRRQTVNYGYT
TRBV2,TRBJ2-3,ASSSDLSTDTQY
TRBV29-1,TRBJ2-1,SVDRGLEQF
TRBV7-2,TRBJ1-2,ASSLGPAPGYT
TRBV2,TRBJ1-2,ASSPSRTGYGYT
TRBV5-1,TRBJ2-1,ASSLAEEQF
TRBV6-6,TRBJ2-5,ASSVLAGTQY
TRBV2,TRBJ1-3,ASRPGHSGNTIY
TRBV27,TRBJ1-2,ASSLNNRAHGYT
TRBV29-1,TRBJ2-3,SVVFISTGENTQY
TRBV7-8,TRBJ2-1,ASSLAGVAANNEQF